Below, 25 T cell receptor beta chains from the same sample are listed, as sequenced in a study of blood T cells in healthy people across ages. A second PCR, run for about 7 to 11 cycles, used a sample-barcoded 5' primer plus a J-beta primer mix. TCRdb independently ran MiXCR on the 5' RACE reads; one entry per CDR3 protein. The sample carries about 640,000 distinct CDR3 sequences, approximately 30% recorded once. Sequenced input: blood. Source of these receptors: a woman aged 80 or over in good health.

This clonotype was seen only a few times. A much larger clone lies a single base off, so this may be a read error. This chain joins TRBV30 and TRBJ2-5; 9 nucleotides align to TRBD2. This CDR3 region has 14 residues. Germline CDR1 reads GTSNPN; CDR2 reads SVGIG (reference sequence). Germline trimming cut 4 bases from V and 11 bases from J; bases unmatched to any gene: 14. The CDR3 DNA reads TGTGCCTGGAACCCGGGACTAGCATTCGATGAGCAGTACTTC. Encoded protein: CAWNPGLAFDEQYF.

The CDR3 loop is CASSGRDRGTDTQYF. The CDR3 region has the DNA TGCGCCAGCAGCGGCCGGGACCGGGGCACAGATACGCAGTATTTT. The gene calls are TRBV5-1 and TRBJ2-3; D tentatively reads TRBD1 or TRBD2 (5 bases each). This CDR3 region has 15 residues. Trimming removed 4 bases at V and 1 base at J, with 13 bases between. In germline, CDR1 is SGHRS, CDR2 YFSETQ.

To note about this clonotype: A much larger clone sits a single nucleotide away, making a read error possible. The rearrangement joins TRBV3-1 to TRBJ2-5; D not certain. The J call is uncertain, as TRBJ2-7 better fits the DNA end. The CDR3 is 11 residues long. Germline CDR1 and CDR2: LGHDT and YNNKEL (reference sequence). The chain's CDR3 is CASNRSSEQYF. The DNA of the CDR3 is TGTGCCAGCAACCGATCTAGCGAGCAGTACTTC.

This chain joins TRBV11-2 and TRBJ2-1; 13 bases line up with TRBD2. The tail of the sequence fits TRBJ2-7 better, so the J call may be wrong. From germline, CDR1 is SGHAT and CDR2 FQNNGV. The length of the CDR3 is 18 residues. This chain's CDR3 is CASSLVGRLAGGGNEQYF. The CDR3 DNA reads TGTGCCAGCAGCTTAGTAGGTAGACTAGCGGGGGGAGGCAATGAGCAGTACTTC.

With respect to this clonotype: Mismatch with germline at one junction end may stem from a read error. The chain has TRBV12-3 or TRBV12-4 and TRBJ2-3; D is unresolved. The CDR3 runs 15 residues. The CDR3 DNA follows: TGTGCCAGCCGGTCTAGGAGTGTAAGAACAGATACGGAGTATTTT. Residues: CASRSRSVRTDTEYF.

V and J are TRBV7-9 and TRBJ1-2; D gene uncertain. The V and J ends lost 5 bases and 8 bases respectively, with 12 bases between them. CDR3 length: 12 amino acids. Looked up from germline, CDR1 is SEHNR and CDR2 is FQNEAQ (reference sequence). The CDR3 is CASSLATGGYTF. The CDR3 DNA reads TGTGCCAGCAGCCTGGCGACGGGGGGCTACACCTTC.

This clonotype has a handful of counts. A read error may be the cause here, since a much bigger clone is one base away. J is TRBJ2-1 and V is TRBV20-1, with 7 bases identical to TRBD2. The V gene's germline CDR1 is DFQATT and CDR2 SNEGSKA (reference sequence). The V and J ends lost 3 bases and 4 bases, in that order; junction bases with no gene match: 9. The CDR3 runs to 15 residues. CDR3 residues: CSASAPAGPYNEQFF. The CDR3 DNA follows: TGCAGTGCTAGTGCCCCAGCGGGGCCTTACAATGAGCAGTTCTTC.

This clonotype was detected ten times or more. The chain has TRBV6-5 and TRBJ2-7; 7 bases fit TRBD1. The V gene's germline CDR1 is MNHEY and CDR2 SVGAGI. V shed 2 bases and J 2 bases; nucleotides not matched to a gene: 3. The CDR3 consists of 14 residues. The CDR3 here is CASSYRTGPYEQYF. The CDR3 region has the DNA TGTGCCAGCAGTTACCGGACAGGACCCTACGAGCAGTACTTC.

This chain links TRBV6-6 with TRBJ2-1; a weak D match, TRBD2 (5 bases). This CDR3 region has 17 residues. Deletions cut 0 bases from V and 0 bases from J, with 12 bases between. Germline values: CDR1 MNHNY, CDR2 SVGAGI (reference sequence). The CDR3, as DNA: TGTGCCAGCAGTTACTCGGGGTCGGGAATCTCCTACAATGAGCAGTTCTTC. Residues: CASSYSGSGISYNEQFF.

The rearrangement joins TRBV6-6 to TRBJ2-7; TRBD2 agrees at 12 bases. V was clipped by 6 bases and J by 5 bases; unmatched bases: 2. The CDR3 is 13 amino acids. Germline V gene data show CDR1 as MNHNY and CDR2 as SVGAGI (reference sequence). The CDR3 reads CASRPSGGDEQYF. The CDR3 bases are TGTGCCAGCAGACCTAGCGGGGGGGACGAGCAGTACTTC.

This clonotype was recorded at least ten times. The chain combines TRBV29-1 with TRBJ2-3; D might be TRBD1 (6 bases). The germline V and J ends were trimmed by 2 bases and 0 bases, with 15 bases remaining between them. CDR1 is SQVTM, CDR2 ANQGSEA, per germline. The CDR3 runs to 16 residues. The CDR3 protein is CSVELGADLSTDTQYF. CDR3 coding DNA: TGCAGCGTTGAATTGGGGGCAGACCTAAGCACAGATACGCAGTATTTT.

Only a few counts were recorded for this clonotype. This rearrangement joins TRBV9 to TRBJ1-6, with D hard to call. Per the germline V gene, CDR1 is SGDLS and CDR2 is YYNGEE. Trimming removed 2 bases from V and 9 bases from J, with 12 bases in between. The CDR3 consists of 14 residues. Here the CDR3 reads CASSVTGLTSPLHF. In nucleotides, the CDR3 is TGTGCCAGCAGCGTTACCGGGCTCACTTCACCCCTCCACTTT.

This rearrangement joins TRBV5-1 to TRBJ2-1; D could derive from TRBD1 or TRBD2 (5 bases each). Trimming shortened V by 4 bases and J by 8 bases, and 19 bases separated the two germline ends. This CDR3 contains 15 residues. The V gene's germline CDR1 is SGHRS and CDR2 YFSETQ. The CDR3 sequence: CASSPVRGRGDEQFF. The CDR3 DNA sequence: TGCGCCAGCAGCCCCGTAAGAGGTCGGGGCGATGAGCAGTTCTTC.

This clonotype was observed many times. The chain uses TRBV2 and TRBJ2-1; D is perhaps TRBD1 (5 bases). Germline CDR1 SNHLY, CDR2 FYNNEI. There are 13 residues in the CDR3. Trimming cost V 8 bases and J 6 bases, with 14 bases left between them. CDR3: CASFRRQGNEQFF. The CDR3, as DNA: TGTGCCAGCTTCCGACGGCAGGGCAATGAGCAGTTCTTC. Drawing the rest from reference TRBV2 and TRBJ2-1, the complete variable domain is EPEVTQTPSHQVTQMGQEVILRCVPISNHLYFYWYRQILGQKVEFLVSFYNNEISEKSEIFDDQFSVERPDGSNFTLKIRSTKLEDSAMYFCASFRRQGNEQFFGPGTRLTVL.

This clonotype came up a few times. The chain is built from TRBV7-9 and TRBJ2-1, with D perhaps matching TRBD2 (7 bases). Germline V gene sequence: CDR1 SEHNR, CDR2 FQNEAQ (reference sequence). Trimming left V 9 bases short and J 8 bases short, with 14 bases between. CDR3 length: 12 amino acids. The CDR3 reads CASNPGGHEQFF. For the CDR3, the DNA is TGTGCCAGTAACCCCGGGGGGCATGAGCAGTTCTTC.

This clonotype was detected ten times or more. The chain couples TRBV28 to TRBJ1-2, with TRBD1 matching 7 bases. The germline CDR1 and CDR2 sequences are MDHEN and SYDVKM. The CDR3 has 13 amino acids. Trimming took 7 bases from V and 8 from J; bases not matched to a gene: 10. DNA of the CDR3: TGTGCCAGCAACTTGGGACAGTCAGCAGGCTACACCTTC. This codes for CASNLGQSAGYTF.

The chain has TRBV14 and TRBJ2-3; D unclear. The CDR3 runs to 14 residues. Germline CDR1 is SGHDN and CDR2 is FVKESK. V lost 8 bases and J lost 2, with 14 bases in between. The CDR3 DNA sequence: TGTGCCAGCCGCTTGGACGGTGACACAGATACGCAGTATTTT. Protein sequence: CASRLDGDTDTQYF.

This chain joins TRBV29-1 and TRBJ1-1; no definite D call. This CDR3 has 12 residues. The germline CDR1 and CDR2 sequences are SQVTM and ANQGSEA. V gave up 3 bases and J gave up 0 bases, with 5 bases separating them. The CDR3 is CSVDRMNTEAFF. In DNA form, the CDR3 reads TGCAGCGTTGACAGGATGAACACTGAAGCTTTCTTT.

This clonotype was recorded many times. V is TRBV11-2 and J is TRBJ2-7; D gene uncertain. The CDR3 loop spans 17 amino acids. Germline lookup yields CDR1 SGHAT and CDR2 FQNNGV. Trimming took off 2 bases at V and 1 base at J, with 18 bases between the two ends. The CDR3 DNA sequence: TGTGCCAGCAGCTTAAAGTTGTCGCCAGTACTTTCCTACGAGCAGTACTTC. It codes for CASSLKLSPVLSYEQYF. Supplemented by reference TRBV11-2 and TRBJ2-7, the full variable domain reads EAGVAQSPRYKIIEKRQSVAFWCNPISGHATLYWYQQILGQGPKLLIQFQNNGVVDDSQLPKDRFSAERLKGVDSTLKIQPAKLEDSAVYLCASSLKLSPVLSYEQYFGPGTRLTVT.

This clonotype was counted only a few times. The J gene is TRBJ2-5, the V gene TRBV5-4; TRBD2 is a possible D gene (6 bases). The CDR3 sequence is 12 residues long. The V end was cut by 3 bases, the J end by 11 bases, with 14 bases between. CDR1 is SGHNT and CDR2 is YYREEE in the germline V gene (reference sequence). CDR3 residues: CASSWRGEEQYF. CDR3 DNA: TGTGCCAGCAGCTGGAGGGGAGAAGAGCAGTACTTC.

The V call is TRBV10-3, the J call TRBJ1-1; TRBD1 is a possible D gene (6 bases). The CDR3 is 15 residues long. Trimming left V 6 bases short and J 1 base short, with 15 bases between. Germline V lookup: CDR1 ENHRY, CDR2 SYGVKD. The CDR3 nucleotides read TGTGCCATCAGGGAGGACAGCACATGGAACACTGAAGCTTTCTTT. Amino acids: CAIREDSTWNTEAFF.

The rearrangement links TRBV3-1 to TRBJ2-2; TRBD2 matches at 7 bases. The CDR3 runs to 16 residues. The V gene's germline CDR1 is LGHDT and CDR2 YNNKEL (reference sequence). Losses at the gene ends were 3 bases for V and 6 bases for J; bases not matched to a gene: 10. The CDR3 reads CASSHLGRGQAGELFF. Here the CDR3 DNA reads TGTGCCAGCAGCCACCTTGGGAGGGGTCAAGCCGGGGAGCTGTTTTTT.

The V gene is TRBV7-2, the J gene TRBJ2-5; TRBD2 agrees at 9 bases. V was clipped by 0 bases and J by 1 base; unmatched bases: 3. Germline V CDR1 and CDR2: SGHTA, FQGNSA. This CDR3 region has 16 residues. The CDR3: CASSLASGGSQETQYF. DNA for the CDR3: TGTGCCAGCAGCTTAGCTAGCGGGGGTAGCCAAGAGACCCAGTACTTC.

This clonotype occurred many times. The chain uses TRBV18 and TRBJ2-7; 7 positions agree with TRBD1. In germline, CDR1 is KGHSH, CDR2 LQKENI. After removal of 2 bases from V and 2 bases from J, the junction contained 6 bases not matched to a gene. The CDR3 covers 15 residues. The CDR3 here is CASSPVGQVTYEQYF. DNA of the CDR3: TGTGCCAGCTCACCAGTTGGACAGGTGACCTACGAGCAGTACTTC. Full variable domain (outside the CDR3, taken from reference TRBV18 and TRBJ2-7): NAGVMQNPRHLVRRRGQEARLRCSPMKGHSHVYWYRQLPEEGLKFMVYLQKENIIDESGMPKERFSAEFPKEGPSILRIQQVVRGDSAAYFCASSPVGQVTYEQYFGPGTRLTVT.

This clonotype showed up many times. As DNA, the CDR3 is TGTGCCAGCAGCGAAGATCCCTCCCCTAGCAACACAGATACGCAGTATTTT. Translating it yields CASSEDPSPSNTDTQYF. The chain links TRBV9 to TRBJ2-3, with a weak D call TRBD2 (5 bases). The CDR3 has 17 amino acids. V was pared by 3 bases and J by 2 bases, with 19 bases between. The germline V gene encodes CDR1 SGDLS and CDR2 YYNGEE.